The entry that follows covers one T cell receptor beta chain sequence. The CDR3 extends over 16 amino acids. CDR1 is SGHDN, CDR2 FVKESK, per germline. V was clipped by 4 bases and J by 7 bases; unmatched bases: 15. This sample stems from a study of blood T cell repertoires in COVID-19. Study overall: T cells, B-cell-depleted T cells, or PBMCs supplied cDNA or gDNA.

The authors' processing: By means of reference gene primer amplification, nucleated cell counts were estimated. Only in-frame clones appear in the TCRdb table, and some are missing; sequencing was by immunoSEQ multiplex PCR. V, J and clone size were drawn from that table, and D and trimming were deduced from the DNA. The data show some 76,000 clones, roughly nine tenths seen once. This chain connects TRBV14 to TRBJ1-2, with 7 bases aligning to TRBD1. Sequenced: peripheral blood. This receptor was identified in an elderly man in a cohort sampled during active COVID-19. The CDR3 coding sequence is TGTGCCAGCAGCCCCGGACAGGATTTGTTCGGAGGTGGCTACACCTTC. It encodes CASSPGQDLFGGGYTF.